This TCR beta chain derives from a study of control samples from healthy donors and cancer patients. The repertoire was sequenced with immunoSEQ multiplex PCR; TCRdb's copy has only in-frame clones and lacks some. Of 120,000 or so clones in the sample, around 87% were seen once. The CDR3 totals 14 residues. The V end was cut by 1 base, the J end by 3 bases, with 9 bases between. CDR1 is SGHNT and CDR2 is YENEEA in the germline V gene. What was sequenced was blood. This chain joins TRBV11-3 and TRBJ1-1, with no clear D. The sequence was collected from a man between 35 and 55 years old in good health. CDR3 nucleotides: TGTGCCAGCAGCTTAGGTCGACTCCACACTGAAGCTTTCTTT. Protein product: CASSLGRLHTEAFF.